The 28 T cell receptor beta chains below all came from one sample that was sequenced in a study of T cells in Graves' hyperthyroidism and ophthalmopathy. Amplified TCR beta CDR3 regions came from RNA transcripts. The HTBI primer set was used in a first-round RT-PCR of the TCR CDR3. From the multiplex PCR reads, TCRdb called clonotypes with MiXCR, one entry per CDR3 protein. The sample carries 540,000 or so distinct CDR3 sequences, 15% to 19% recorded once. The specimen was blood. The receptors originated from a woman in her 30s with Graves' hyperthyroidism.

V usage is TRBV30 and J usage is TRBJ2-1; 12 nucleotides agree with TRBD2. Germline V gene lookup returns CDR1 GTSNPN and CDR2 SVGIG (reference sequence). The junction had 14 bases not matched to a gene; V was cut back by 0 bases and J by 2 bases. The CDR3 loop spans 20 amino acids. CDR3 DNA sequence: TGTGCCTGGAGTGTACTGACTAGCGGGAGTCTTATCAACCCCTACAATGAGCAGTTCTTC. Amino acid sequence: CAWSVLTSGSLINPYNEQFF.

This clonotype was recorded at least ten times. This sequence joins TRBV30 and TRBJ2-1; D perhaps matches TRBD2 (6 bases). The germline CDR1 and CDR2 sequences are GTSNPN and SVGIG (reference sequence). This CDR3 has 14 residues. The germline V and J ends were trimmed by 0 bases and 10 bases, with 16 bases remaining between them. The CDR3 DNA is TGTGCCTGGAGTGTATCCGCGGGGCTTGGGGAGCAGTTCTTC. As protein: CAWSVSAGLGEQFF.

This clonotype was counted at least ten times. CDR3 bases: TGTGCCAGCAGCCCCTCGGGACAGGGGTCCTACGAGCAGTACTTC. Residues: CASSPSGQGSYEQYF. This chain joins TRBV28 and TRBJ2-7, with 10 bases fitting TRBD1. This CDR3 spans 15 amino acids. The germline V gene encodes CDR1 MDHEN and CDR2 SYDVKM. After removal of 6 bases from V and 1 base from J, the junction contained 6 bases not matched to a gene.

The chain recombines TRBV20-1 with TRBJ1-6; D is undetermined. This CDR3 has 12 amino acids. Germline CDR1 and CDR2: DFQATT and SNEGSKA (reference sequence). With 4 bases removed from V and 6 bases from J, the gap between germline ends came to 7 bases. The CDR3 DNA sequence: TGCAGTGCTATGCAGCCTAATTCACCCCTCCACTTT. The encoded protein is CSAMQPNSPLHF.

The V call is TRBV24-1, the J call TRBJ1-5, with a weak D call TRBD1 (5 bases). The length of the CDR3 is 16 residues. The germline CDR1 and CDR2 sequences are KGHDR and SFDVKD. V was shortened by 4 bases and J by 8 bases, with 20 bases between the two germline ends. Written as DNA, the CDR3 is TGTGCCACCAGTGACCCGGCTACCGGGGACGGGGAGCCCCAGCATTTT. Translating it yields CATSDPATGDGEPQHF.

There are a few counts of this clonotype. V usage is TRBV7-3 and J usage is TRBJ2-2, with TRBD2 matching over 7 bases. The CDR3 contains 18 residues. Germline assignment: CDR1 SGHTA and CDR2 FQGTGA. The V segment lost 5 bases and the J segment 2 bases; nucleotides outside the gene matches: 14. The chain's CDR3 is CASSTEPGLRVNTGELFF. The CDR3, as DNA: TGTGCCAGCAGCACAGAACCGGGACTAAGGGTTAACACCGGGGAGCTGTTTTTT.

This clonotype was picked up a small number of times. The chain employs TRBV2 and TRBJ2-2; D call uncertain. Trimming shortened V by 4 bases and J by 3 bases, and 9 bases separated the two germline ends. Germline lookup yields CDR1 SNHLY and CDR2 FYNNEI. CDR3 size: 14 residues. The CDR3 here is CASSGVRYTGELFF. The CDR3 nucleotides read TGTGCCAGCAGTGGTGTTAGATACACCGGGGAGCTGTTTTTT.

The table lists this clonotype with many counts. One end of the junction does not line up with germline, which may come from a read error. J is TRBJ2-3 and V is TRBV12-3 or TRBV12-4; D is ambiguous. The CDR3 has 12 residues. CDR3 residues: CASSLSSDTQYF. DNA of the CDR3: TGCGCCAGCAGCTTGTCCTCGGATACGCAGTATTTT.

This clonotype was observed at least ten times. The chain links TRBV5-1 to TRBJ2-1; D is tentatively TRBD1 or TRBD2 (5 bases each). The V end lost 4 bases, the J end lost 2 bases, and 13 bases lay between the germline ends. The germline V gene has CDR1 SGHRS and CDR2 YFSETQ. The CDR3 contains 15 residues. CDR3 sequence reads: CASSIPGRTYNEQFF. For the CDR3, the DNA is TGCGCCAGCAGCATTCCGGGACGGACCTACAATGAGCAGTTCTTC. The variable domain in full, completed from reference TRBV5-1 and TRBJ2-1, reads KAGVTQTPRYLIKTRGQQVTLSCSPISGHRSVSWYQQTPGQGLQFLFEYFSETQRNKGNFPGRFSGRQFSNSRSEMNVSTLELGDSALYLCASSIPGRTYNEQFFGPGTRLTVL.

The J gene is TRBJ2-1, the V gene TRBV29-1, with a weak D call TRBD1 (5 bases). V was pared by 1 base and J by 2 bases, with 15 bases between. CDR1 is SQVTM, CDR2 ANQGSEA, per germline. The CDR3 contains 16 residues. Here the CDR3 reads CSVEVARTLTYNEQFF. The CDR3, as DNA: TGCAGCGTTGAAGTGGCTAGGACACTCACCTACAATGAGCAGTTCTTC.

A few counts support this clonotype. The chain joins TRBV20-1 to TRBJ1-3; the D is unclear. Germline CDR1 is DFQATT and CDR2 is SNEGSKA (reference sequence). Trimming left V 1 base short and J 0 bases short, with 4 bases between. The CDR3 runs to 13 residues. The CDR3 bases are TGCAGTGCTAGAGTCGACTCTGGAAACACCATATATTTT. Translated, it gives CSARVDSGNTIYF.

This clonotype was counted only a few times. J is TRBJ2-1 and V is TRBV19; D might be TRBD2 (5 bases). The CDR3 extends over 14 amino acids. Per the germline V gene, CDR1 is LNHDA and CDR2 is SQIVND (reference sequence). V lost 5 bases to trimming and J lost 0 bases, with 8 bases between them. For the CDR3, the DNA is TGTGCCAGTAGTTTCGGGAACTCCTACAATGAGCAGTTCTTC. Protein product: CASSFGNSYNEQFF.

This clonotype was seen repeatedly, ten times or more. The rearrangement uses TRBV7-2 and TRBJ2-5; no clear D gene. V shed 6 bases and J shed 4 bases, with 9 bases lying between them. The CDR3 is 12 amino acids. The germline CDR1 and CDR2 sequences are SGHTA and FQGNSA. DNA of the CDR3: TGTGCCAGCAGGATTGGCCGAGAGACCCAGTACTTC. The encoded protein is CASRIGRETQYF.

This chain joins TRBV7-9 and TRBJ2-1; 10 bases line up with TRBD2. The CDR3 length is 15 residues. Germline values: CDR1 SEHNR, CDR2 FQNEAQ (reference sequence). V lost 3 bases and J lost 6; bases outside the gene matches: 5. In DNA form, the CDR3 reads TGTGCCAGCAGCTTGGTGTCTAGCGGGAGCAATGAGCAGTTCTTC. The encoded protein is CASSLVSSGSNEQFF.

This clonotype was found many times. The chain recombines TRBV2 with TRBJ2-5; no definite D call. V lost 7 bases and J lost 5, with 8 bases in between. CDR1 SNHLY and CDR2 FYNNEI come from the germline V gene. The CDR3 has 11 amino acids. The CDR3 here is CASMSWETQYF. In DNA form, the CDR3 reads TGTGCCAGCATGTCCTGGGAGACCCAGTACTTC.

The sample holds many counts of this clonotype. The chain uses TRBV27 and TRBJ1-5; D is unresolved. CDR3 length: 15 amino acids. Germline V gene data show CDR1 as MNHEY and CDR2 as SMNVEV (reference sequence). Trimming removed 4 bases from V and 0 bases from J, with 10 bases in between. The CDR3 reads CASSSGSGSNQPQHF. Written as DNA, the CDR3 is TGTGCCAGCAGTTCTGGGTCAGGTAGCAATCAGCCCCAGCATTTT.

The chain employs TRBV28 and TRBJ1-1; the D is unclear. The V end lost 6 bases, the J end lost 0 bases, and 8 bases lay between the germline ends. The CDR3 loop spans 13 amino acids. Germline loops: CDR1 MDHEN, CDR2 SYDVKM. This CDR3 is CASRTGVNTEAFF. The CDR3 nucleotides are TGTGCCAGCAGGACCGGGGTGAACACTGAAGCTTTCTTT. Complete variable domain (other parts from reference TRBV28 and TRBJ1-1): DVKVTQSSRYLVKRTGEKVFLECVQDMDHENMFWYRQDPGLGLRLIYFSYDVKMKEKGDIPEGYSVSREKKERFSLILESASTNQTSMYLCASRTGVNTEAFFGQGTRLTVV.

V is TRBV9 and J is TRBJ1-1; 8 bases are a match to TRBD1. V gave up 2 bases and J gave up 4 bases; unmatched junction bases: 7. There are 15 residues in the CDR3. Per germline, CDR1 SGDLS and CDR2 YYNGEE. CDR3 nucleotides: TGTGCCAGCAGCGTCGGACAGGGATTGGGCACTGAAGCTTTCTTT. Its translation: CASSVGQGLGTEAFF.

This clonotype appeared many times. This chain connects TRBV2 to TRBJ2-7, with a tentative D call TRBD2 (6 bases). This CDR3 is 14 amino acids long. V was shortened by 2 bases and J by 1 base, with 9 bases between the two germline ends. Germline assignment: CDR1 SNHLY and CDR2 FYNNEI. The CDR3 region has the DNA TGTGCCAGCAGTGAACAGCGGGTGTCCTACGAGCAGTACTTC. Protein sequence: CASSEQRVSYEQYF.

This clonotype was detected many times. The genes are TRBV28 and TRBJ2-7, with 7 bases matching TRBD1. This CDR3 is 14 amino acids long. With 3 bases clipped from V and 0 bases from J, the junction kept 2 bases outside the gene matches. Germline values: CDR1 MDHEN, CDR2 SYDVKM. The CDR3 loop is CASSFGDSSYEQYF. CDR3 DNA: TGTGCCAGCAGTTTCGGGGACAGCTCCTACGAGCAGTACTTC.

This clonotype was recorded a few times. The V call is TRBV7-9, the J call TRBJ2-7, with TRBD2 matching 8 bases. Trimming took 5 bases from V and 0 from J; bases not matched to a gene: 6. Germline values: CDR1 SEHNR, CDR2 FQNEAQ (reference sequence). CDR3 length equals 15 residues. The chain's CDR3 is CASSPRTSFSYEQYF. The CDR3 DNA is TGTGCCAGCAGCCCCCGGACTAGCTTCTCCTACGAGCAGTACTTC.

V is TRBV6-5 and J is TRBJ2-3; D is unclear. The CDR3 sequence is 15 residues long. V gave up 2 bases and J gave up 2 bases, with 11 bases separating them. Germline V gene sequence: CDR1 MNHEY, CDR2 SVGAGI. The CDR3 is CASSYTRVITDTQYF. DNA for the CDR3: TGTGCCAGCAGTTACACAAGGGTTATCACAGATACGCAGTATTTT.

In its sample, this clonotype was seen a few times. J is TRBJ1-2 and V is TRBV6-5; tentative D call: TRBD1 (6 bases). Germline-derived CDR1 and CDR2 are MNHEY and SVGAGI. This CDR3 is built from 14 residues. V lost 7 bases and J 8 bases, leaving 20 bases between the germline ends. The CDR3 region is CASTSGTRLWGYTF. The CDR3 bases are TGTGCCAGCACCTCTGGGACACGTCTATGGGGCTACACCTTC.

This clonotype has at least ten counts. The junction and the germline gene differ at one end; a read error may be behind it. The V call is TRBV3-1, the J call TRBJ2-2; TRBD2 matches 7 bases. Germline V gene sequence: CDR1 LGHDT, CDR2 YNNKEL (reference sequence). The CDR3 extends over 14 amino acids. As DNA, the CDR3 is TGTGCCAGCAGCCTAGGGACCGCCGCGGGGGAACTGTTTTTT. This translates into CASSLGTAAGELFF.

The chain couples TRBV20-1 to TRBJ2-4; 7 positions agree with TRBD1. The germline V gene has CDR1 DFQATT and CDR2 SNEGSKA (reference sequence). The CDR3 loop spans 14 amino acids. V lost 1 base to trimming and J lost 3 bases; unmatched junction nucleotides: 3. The CDR3 protein is CSARVWDSKNIQYF. The CDR3 DNA follows: TGCAGTGCTAGAGTCTGGGACAGCAAAAACATTCAGTACTTC.

This clonotype has just a few counts. The CDR3 here is CASSPQGIPGELFF. The CDR3 region has the DNA TGTGCCAGTAGTCCTCAGGGGATTCCCGGGGAGCTGTTTTTT. The rearrangement uses TRBV19 and TRBJ2-2; D is perhaps TRBD1 (6 bases). The CDR3 covers 14 residues. The ends were cut back, 5 bases at V and 6 bases at J, with 13 bases in the middle. Germline CDR1 and CDR2: LNHDA and SQIVND (reference sequence).

This clonotype was detected only a few times. The chain has TRBV19 and TRBJ1-5; no clear D. The CDR3 covers 13 residues. Per the germline V gene, CDR1 is LNHDA and CDR2 is SQIVND (reference sequence). V was clipped by 7 bases and J by 3 bases, with 10 bases between them. Written as DNA, the CDR3 is TGTGCCAGTAAGCTTGCGCCCAATCAGCCCCAGCATTTT. Protein: CASKLAPNQPQHF.

This clonotype was picked up many times. The chain has TRBV18 and TRBJ2-7; tentatively, D is TRBD1 (6 bases). This CDR3 is 15 amino acids long. The germline V and J ends were trimmed by 3 bases and 1 base, with 13 bases remaining between them. The germline gives CDR1 KGHSH, CDR2 LQKENI. CDR3 in DNA: TGTGCCAGCTCACCTGTGGGGGCCCAGTCCTACGAGCAGTACTTC. Translation gives CASSPVGAQSYEQYF. Full variable domain (rest looked up from reference TRBV18 and TRBJ2-7): NAGVMQNPRHLVRRRGQEARLRCSPMKGHSHVYWYRQLPEEGLKFMVYLQKENIIDESGMPKERFSAEFPKEGPSILRIQQVVRGDSAAYFCASSPVGAQSYEQYFGPGTRLTVT.